Listed here are 21 T cell receptor beta chains from one sample, sequenced in a study of blood T cells in healthy people across ages. The use of a sample-barcoded 5' primer and a J-beta primer mix characterized a second PCR of about 6 to 11 cycles. A single record per CDR3 protein comes from TCRdb applying MiXCR to the 5' RACE reads. Of approximately 490,000 distinct CDR3 sequences listed, 24% were seen once; the top ten hold roughly 10%. This sample also appeared in a second study, on T cells of mothers and their children.

The sequenced sample was blood. Receptor source: a boy between 10 and 17 years old in good health.

A word on this clonotype: The junction departs from germline at one end; a sequencing error may be responsible. DNA for the CDR3: TGTGCTAGCAGCTTAGGAGAAAGAGAAAAACTGTTTTTT. Protein product: CASSLGEREKLFF. The chain uses TRBV7-7 and TRBJ1-4; D gene unclear. Per germline, CDR1 SSHAT and CDR2 FNYEAQ (reference sequence). The CDR3 runs 13 residues.

This sequence joins TRBV18 and TRBJ2-7, with 7 positions matching TRBD2. Trimming cost V 3 bases and J 2 bases; bases outside gene matches: 7. CDR1 KGHSH and CDR2 LQKENI come from the germline V gene. The CDR3 runs 15 residues. CDR3 sequence reads: CASSPPLAGTYEQYF. As DNA, the CDR3 is TGTGCCAGCTCACCGCCTTTAGCGGGCACCTACGAGCAGTACTTC.

V is TRBV2 and J is TRBJ1-4; weak D call: TRBD1 (5 bases). CDR1 and CDR2 from the germline V gene are SNHLY and FYNNEI. CDR3 length: 16 amino acids. Trimming shortened V by 6 bases and J by 0 bases, and 14 bases separated the two germline ends. CDR3 coding DNA: TGTGCCAGCAGGGCCATACAGGTTGCAACTAATGAAAAACTGTTTTTT. Translation gives CASRAIQVATNEKLFF.

The chain joins TRBV2 to TRBJ2-5; TRBD1 is a possible D gene (5 bases). The J call could be wrong; TRBJ2-7 is a better fit for the DNA end. The CDR3 is 11 amino acids. The germline V gene encodes CDR1 SNHLY and CDR2 FYNNEI. The CDR3 sequence: CASRETDEQYF. The CDR3 DNA follows: TGTGCCAGCAGGGAGACAGACGAGCAGTACTTC.

This clonotype was counted many times. The rearrangement links TRBV7-9 to TRBJ2-7; D is unresolved. CDR3 size: 15 residues. Per germline, CDR1 SEHNR and CDR2 FQNEAQ (reference sequence). Trimming took off 5 bases at V and 2 bases at J, with 16 bases between the two ends. The CDR3 is CASSLQYPEAYEQYF. In DNA, the CDR3 is TGTGCCAGCAGCCTCCAGTACCCCGAAGCCTACGAGCAGTACTTC.

The chain employs TRBV7-9 and TRBJ2-5; the match to TRBD1 covers 7 bases. This CDR3 comprises 15 residues. With 1 base clipped from V and 2 bases from J, the junction kept 4 bases outside the gene matches. Germline loops: CDR1 SEHNR, CDR2 FQNEAQ (reference sequence). The CDR3 sequence is CASSLVYRGQETQYF. The CDR3 nucleotides read TGTGCCAGCAGCTTAGTATACAGGGGTCAAGAGACCCAGTACTTC.

This sequence joins TRBV4-3 and TRBJ2-1, with 9 bases aligning to TRBD1. The J segment lost 5 bases and the V segment lost 5 bases, leaving 7 bases of the junction unmatched. This CDR3 has 15 amino acids. The germline gives CDR1 LGHNA, CDR2 YSLEER. This CDR3 is CASSSGQGVDNEQFF. In nucleotides, the CDR3 is TGCGCCAGCAGCTCGGGACAGGGTGTCGACAATGAGCAGTTCTTC.

The chain couples TRBV2 to TRBJ2-2; the match to TRBD1 covers 8 bases. The CDR3 extends over 14 amino acids. CDR1 is SNHLY and CDR2 is FYNNEI in the germline V gene. V lost 7 bases and J lost 7; bases outside the gene matches: 8. The CDR3 DNA reads as TGTGCCAGCACTGAGGACAGGGCCGGCGGGGAGCTGTTTTTT. Amino acids: CASTEDRAGGELFF.

The V call is TRBV7-9, the J call TRBJ1-4; 7 bases match TRBD1. This CDR3 is 15 amino acids long. Trimming took 5 bases from V and 3 from J; bases not matched to a gene: 6. Germline assignment: CDR1 SEHNR and CDR2 FQNEAQ (reference sequence). CDR3 protein: CASSPGTASNEKLFF. The DNA for the CDR3 is TGTGCCAGCAGCCCTGGGACAGCGTCTAATGAAAAACTGTTTTTT.

This chain links TRBV6-2 or TRBV6-3 with TRBJ2-3; D is perhaps TRBD2 (5 bases). The CDR3 is 14 amino acids. With 7 bases removed from V and 2 bases from J, the gap between germline ends came to 13 bases. Looked up from germline, CDR1 is MNHEY and CDR2 is SVGEGT. CDR3 sequence (DNA): TGTGCCAGCACCAAAGCGGAAATCACAGATACGCAGTATTTT. Its protein product is CASTKAEITDTQYF.

The V call is TRBV12-3 or TRBV12-4, the J call TRBJ1-2, with 7 bases lining up with TRBD1. This CDR3 has 13 residues. V shed 5 bases, J shed 5 bases, and the junction held 5 bases outside the gene matches. The CDR3 region has the DNA TGTGCCAGCAGTCAGACAGGGAAATATGGCTACACCTTC. Translated: CASSQTGKYGYTF.

The chain couples TRBV2 to TRBJ1-5; 7 bases fit TRBD1. J lost 6 bases, V lost 5 bases, and 4 bases had no gene match. CDR1 and CDR2 from the germline V gene are SNHLY and FYNNEI. This CDR3 comprises 13 residues. The CDR3 protein is CASSSTGFQPQHF. The CDR3 bases are TGTGCCAGCAGTTCGACAGGGTTTCAGCCCCAGCATTTT. Full variable domain (missing parts from reference TRBV2 and TRBJ1-5): EPEVTQTPSHQVTQMGQEVILRCVPISNHLYFYWYRQILGQKVEFLVSFYNNEISEKSEIFDDQFSVERPDGSNFTLKIRSTKLEDSAMYFCASSSTGFQPQHFGDGTRLSIL.

This clonotype was detected once. This chain connects TRBV3-1 to TRBJ2-5; 16 bases map to TRBD2. V was clipped by 4 bases and J by 11 bases; unmatched bases: 10. This CDR3 is 16 amino acids long. CDR1 and CDR2 from the germline V gene are LGHDT and YNNKEL (reference sequence). The CDR3 DNA is TGTGCCAGCAGCCCACCGGGGGGACTAGCGGGAGGGGAGCAGTACTTC. As protein: CASSPPGGLAGGEQYF.

This clonotype was found a few times. The rearrangement joins TRBV6-1 to TRBJ2-3; 12 positions agree with TRBD1. CDR1 and CDR2 from the germline V gene are MNHNS and SASEGT. This CDR3 region has 18 residues. The trim removed 6 bases at V and 2 bases at J, leaving 12 bases unmatched. CDR3 sequence: CASRSGTGGLGFTDTQYF. The CDR3 coding sequence is TGTGCCAGCAGATCCGGGACAGGGGGCTTAGGATTCACAGATACGCAGTATTTT.

This clonotype was counted between two and nine times. The chain employs TRBV5-1 and TRBJ1-1; weak D call: TRBD1 (5 bases). CDR1 and CDR2 (germline): SGHRS, YFSETQ. This CDR3 spans 12 amino acids. With 3 bases removed from V and 7 bases from J, the gap between germline ends came to 10 bases. CDR3 nucleotide sequence: TGCGCCAGCAGCTCGAGGGGTGGTGAAGCTTTCTTT. Translating gives CASSSRGGEAFF. The full variable domain, its missing parts supplied by reference TRBV5-1 and TRBJ1-1, is KAGVTQTPRYLIKTRGQQVTLSCSPISGHRSVSWYQQTPGQGLQFLFEYFSETQRNKGNFPGRFSGRQFSNSRSEMNVSTLELGDSALYLCASSSRGGEAFFGQGTRLTVV.

The gene calls are TRBV29-1 and TRBJ2-5; 11 bases map to TRBD1. The J call is uncertain, as TRBJ2-7 better fits the DNA end. There are 14 residues in the CDR3. Germline lookup yields CDR1 SQVTM and CDR2 ANQGSEA. CDR3 residues: CSVQGTGGPREQYF. The CDR3 nucleotides are TGCAGCGTCCAAGGGACAGGGGGACCGCGCGAGCAGTACTTC.

The V gene is TRBV28, the J gene TRBJ2-1; TRBD1 matches at 7 bases. The J call may be in error: the DNA end matches TRBJ2-7 better. This CDR3 is built from 14 residues. Germline CDR1 MDHEN, CDR2 SYDVKM. This chain's CDR3 is CASCRQGIPYEQYF. The CDR3 nucleotides are TGTGCCAGCTGTAGACAGGGAATACCCTACGAGCAGTACTTC.

The V call is TRBV2, the J call TRBJ2-6; 11 bases fit TRBD1. Germline CDR1 SNHLY, CDR2 FYNNEI. The CDR3 has 17 residues. Trimming removed 6 bases from V and 1 base from J; junction bases left unmatched: 5. The CDR3 DNA sequence: TGTGCCAGCAGGTTTGGGACAGGGGGGTCTGGGGCCAACGTCCTGACTTTC. Its protein is CASRFGTGGSGANVLTF.

There are a few counts of this clonotype. V is TRBV13 and J is TRBJ2-5, with 15 bases that match TRBD2. CDR3 length equals 17 residues. Germline V lookup: CDR1 PRHDT, CDR2 FYEKMQ (reference sequence). After removal of 3 bases from V and 5 bases from J, the junction contained 7 bases not matched to a gene. The CDR3 protein is CASSFRTSGRARETQYF. The CDR3 DNA reads TGTGCCAGCAGCTTCCGGACTAGCGGGAGGGCCCGGGAGACCCAGTACTTC.

The V call is TRBV4-3, the J call TRBJ2-5; TRBD2 matches 15 bases. Per the germline V gene, CDR1 is LGHNA and CDR2 is YSLEER. This CDR3 region has 18 residues. J gave up 1 base and V 4 bases, and 7 bases lay outside the gene matches. In DNA, the CDR3 is TGCGCCAGCAGCCGGTCGGGACTAGCGGGGGGTATCCAAGAGACCCAGTACTTC. Translated: CASSRSGLAGGIQETQYF.

In this sample, this clonotype turned up a few times. CDR3 sequence (DNA): TGTGCCAGCAGCACGGGACTCCCCACCGGGGAGCTGTTTTTT. Protein: CASSTGLPTGELFF. The chain links TRBV7-3 to TRBJ2-2; the D gene is possibly TRBD2 (6 bases). Trimming stripped 5 bases from V and 4 bases from J, with 11 bases between. CDR3 length: 14 residues. Germline V gene sequence: CDR1 SGHTA, CDR2 FQGTGA.